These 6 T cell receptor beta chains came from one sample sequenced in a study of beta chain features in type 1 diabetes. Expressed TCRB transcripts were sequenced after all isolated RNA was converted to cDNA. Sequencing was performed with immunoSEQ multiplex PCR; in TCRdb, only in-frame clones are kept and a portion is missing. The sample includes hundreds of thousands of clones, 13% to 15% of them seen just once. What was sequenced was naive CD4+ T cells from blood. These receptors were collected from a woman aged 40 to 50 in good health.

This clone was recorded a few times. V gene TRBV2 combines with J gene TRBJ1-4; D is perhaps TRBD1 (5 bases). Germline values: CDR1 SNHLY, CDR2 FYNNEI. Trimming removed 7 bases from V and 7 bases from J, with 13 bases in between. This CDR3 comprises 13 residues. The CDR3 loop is CASIWGVSEKLFF. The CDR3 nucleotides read TGTGCCAGCATCTGGGGGGTATCTGAAAAACTGTTTTTT.

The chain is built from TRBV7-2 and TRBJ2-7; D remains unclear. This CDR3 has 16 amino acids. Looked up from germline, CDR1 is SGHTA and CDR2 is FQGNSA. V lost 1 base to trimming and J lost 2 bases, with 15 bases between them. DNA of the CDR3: TGTGCCAGCAGCTTAGGTTATCGGCAGGCCCCCTACGAGCAGTACTTC. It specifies CASSLGYRQAPYEQYF.

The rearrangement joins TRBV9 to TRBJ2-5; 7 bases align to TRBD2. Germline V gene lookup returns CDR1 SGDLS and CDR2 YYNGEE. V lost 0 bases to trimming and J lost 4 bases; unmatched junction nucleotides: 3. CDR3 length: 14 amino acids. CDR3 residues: CASSVGGEGETQYF. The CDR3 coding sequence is TGTGCCAGCAGCGTAGGTGGGGAGGGAGAGACCCAGTACTTC.

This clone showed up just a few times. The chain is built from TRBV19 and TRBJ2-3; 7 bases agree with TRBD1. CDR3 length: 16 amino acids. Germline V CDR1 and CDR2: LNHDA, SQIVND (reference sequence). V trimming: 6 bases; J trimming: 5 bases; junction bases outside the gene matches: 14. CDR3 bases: TGTGCCAGTAGCACGGAAGGTGGGACAGTTGGAGATACGCAGTATTTT. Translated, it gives CASSTEGGTVGDTQYF. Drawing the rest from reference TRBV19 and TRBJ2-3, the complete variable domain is DGGITQSPKYLFRKEGQNVTLSCEQNLNHDAMYWYRQDPGQGLRLIYYSQIVNDFQKGDIAEGYSVSREKKESFPLTVTSAQKNPTAFYLCASSTEGGTVGDTQYFGPGTRLTVL.

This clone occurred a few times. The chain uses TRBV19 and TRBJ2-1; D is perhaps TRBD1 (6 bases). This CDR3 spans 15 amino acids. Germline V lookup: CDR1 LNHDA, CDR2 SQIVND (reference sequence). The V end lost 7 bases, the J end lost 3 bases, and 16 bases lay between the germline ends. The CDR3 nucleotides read TGTGCCAGTACCCTAAGACAGGAGTACTACAATGAGCAGTTCTTC. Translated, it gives CASTLRQEYYNEQFF.

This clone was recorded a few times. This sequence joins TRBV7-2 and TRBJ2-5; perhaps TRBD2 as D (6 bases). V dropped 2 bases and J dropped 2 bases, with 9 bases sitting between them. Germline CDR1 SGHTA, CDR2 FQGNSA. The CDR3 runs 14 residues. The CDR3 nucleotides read TGTGCCAGCAGCTTAAACGGGGGACAAGAGACCCAGTACTTC. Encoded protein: CASSLNGGQETQYF.